This T cell receptor (beta chain) was profiled in a study of T cell clonotyping in hematopoietic cell transplantation. Clones were sequenced by immunoSEQ multiplex PCR, and TCRdb holds only the in-frame ones, with some missing. The sample holds under 5,500 clones; about 90% are singletons and the top ten take over 4.5%. Findings and limits, study-wide: After transplant, recipient diversity fell while pathologically expanded clonotypes grew through day 180. Cells were unsorted, so CD4 and CD8 contributions were not separated.

V was trimmed by 5 bases and J by 4 bases, leaving 5 bases between them. Germline CDR1 reads SGHAT; CDR2 reads FQNNGV. The CDR3 consists of 11 residues. Comment on this clone: The target antigen is unknown.

The rearrangement joins TRBV11-2 to TRBJ1-2; D is perhaps TRBD1 (5 bases). The specimen sequenced was peripheral blood mononuclear cells. This clonotype was sampled from a man aged 35 to 55 in good health. Some clones in this sample may be carry-over from other donors' samples. The CDR3 nucleotides are TGTGCCAGCAGCCAGGGCTATGGCTACACCTTC. This encodes CASSQGYGYTF. The full variable domain, with the rest looked up from reference TRBV11-2 and TRBJ1-2, is EAGVAQSPRYKIIEKRQSVAFWCNPISGHATLYWYQQILGQGPKLLIQFQNNGVVDDSQLPKDRFSAERLKGVDSTLKIQPAKLEDSAVYLCASSQGYGYTFGSGTRLTVV.